This entry concerns a single T cell receptor (beta chain). The same CDR3 is also encoded by other DNA sequences in this sample. Profiled with immunoSEQ multiplex PCR; TCRdb holds only in-frame clones, not every one. Of 150,000 or so clones in the sample, more than 85% were seen once. The sample originates from a study of control samples from healthy donors and cancer patients. This CDR3 contains 13 residues. Germline CDR1 SGHNT, CDR2 YYREEE (reference sequence). V gave up 4 bases and J gave up 2 bases; unmatched junction bases: 2. The chain combines TRBV5-4 with TRBJ1-2, with 7 bases fitting TRBD1. The material sequenced was blood. The clonotype was recovered from a man aged 18 to 29 in good health. CDR3 sequence reads: CASSPGQNYGYTF. Written as DNA, the CDR3 is TGTGCCAGCAGCCCGGGACAGAACTATGGCTACACCTTC.